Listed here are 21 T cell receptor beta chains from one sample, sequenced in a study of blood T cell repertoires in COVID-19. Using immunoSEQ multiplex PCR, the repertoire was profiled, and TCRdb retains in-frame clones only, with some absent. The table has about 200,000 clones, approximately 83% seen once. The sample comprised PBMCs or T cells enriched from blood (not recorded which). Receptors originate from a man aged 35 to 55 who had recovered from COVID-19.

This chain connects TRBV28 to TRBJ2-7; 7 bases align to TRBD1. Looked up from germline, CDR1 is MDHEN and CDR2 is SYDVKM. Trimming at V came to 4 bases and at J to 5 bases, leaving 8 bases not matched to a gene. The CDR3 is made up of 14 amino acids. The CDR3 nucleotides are TGTGCCAGCAGTTCGGGACAGATGGCCCACGAGCAGTACTTC. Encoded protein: CASSSGQMAHEQYF.

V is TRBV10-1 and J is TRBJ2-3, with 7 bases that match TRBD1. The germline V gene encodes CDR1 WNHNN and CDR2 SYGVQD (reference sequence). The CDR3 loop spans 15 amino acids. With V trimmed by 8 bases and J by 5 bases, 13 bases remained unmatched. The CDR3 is CASHGKQGQGDTQYF. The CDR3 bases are TGCGCCAGCCACGGGAAACAGGGGCAGGGAGATACGCAGTATTTT.

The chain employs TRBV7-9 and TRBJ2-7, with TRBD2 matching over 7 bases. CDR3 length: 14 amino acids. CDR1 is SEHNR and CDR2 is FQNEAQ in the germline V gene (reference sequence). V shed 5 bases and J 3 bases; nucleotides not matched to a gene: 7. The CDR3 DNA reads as TGTGCCAGCAGCCGAACCGGGGGGAGCTACGAGCAGTACTTC. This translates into CASSRTGGSYEQYF.

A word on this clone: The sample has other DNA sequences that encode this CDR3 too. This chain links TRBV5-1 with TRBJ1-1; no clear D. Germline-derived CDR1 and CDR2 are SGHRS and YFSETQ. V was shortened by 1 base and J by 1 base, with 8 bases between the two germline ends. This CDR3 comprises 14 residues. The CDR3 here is CASSLQPGNTEAFF. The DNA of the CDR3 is TGCGCCAGCAGCTTGCAACCAGGGAACACTGAAGCTTTCTTT.

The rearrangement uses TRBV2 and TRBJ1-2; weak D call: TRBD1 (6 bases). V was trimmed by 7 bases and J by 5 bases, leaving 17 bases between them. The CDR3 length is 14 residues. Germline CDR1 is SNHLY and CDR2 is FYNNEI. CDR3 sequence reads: CASTLVQGDYGYTF. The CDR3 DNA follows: TGTGCCAGCACGCTTGTACAGGGAGATTATGGCTACACCTTC.

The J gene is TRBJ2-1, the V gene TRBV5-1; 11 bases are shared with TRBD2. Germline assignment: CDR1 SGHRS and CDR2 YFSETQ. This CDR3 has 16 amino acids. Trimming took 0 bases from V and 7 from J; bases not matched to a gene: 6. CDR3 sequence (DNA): TGCGCCAGCAGCTTGGGCCTAGCGGGGGGACCTAATGAGCAGTTCTTC. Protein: CASSLGLAGGPNEQFF.

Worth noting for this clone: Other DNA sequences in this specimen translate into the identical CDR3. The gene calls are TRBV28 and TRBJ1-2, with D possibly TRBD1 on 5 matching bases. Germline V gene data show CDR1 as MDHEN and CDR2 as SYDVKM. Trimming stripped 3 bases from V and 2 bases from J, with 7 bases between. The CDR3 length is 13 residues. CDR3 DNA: TGTGCCAGCAGTTTCAGGGAAAACTATGGCTACACCTTC. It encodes CASSFRENYGYTF.

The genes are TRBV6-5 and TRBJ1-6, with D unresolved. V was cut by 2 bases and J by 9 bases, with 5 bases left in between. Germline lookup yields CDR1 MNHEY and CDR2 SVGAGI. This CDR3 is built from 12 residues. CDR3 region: CASSYPFSPLHF. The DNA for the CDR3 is TGTGCCAGCAGTTACCCATTTTCACCCCTCCACTTT.

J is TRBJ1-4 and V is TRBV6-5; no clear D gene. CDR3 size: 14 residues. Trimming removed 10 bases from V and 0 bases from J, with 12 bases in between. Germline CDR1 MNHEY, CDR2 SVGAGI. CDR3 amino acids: CATQTSATNEKLFF. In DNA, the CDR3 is TGTGCCACCCAAACAAGTGCAACTAATGAAAAACTGTTTTTT.

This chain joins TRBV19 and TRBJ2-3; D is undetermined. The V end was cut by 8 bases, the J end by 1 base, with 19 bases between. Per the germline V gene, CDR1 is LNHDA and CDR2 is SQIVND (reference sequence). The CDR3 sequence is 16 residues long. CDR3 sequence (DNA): TGTGCCAGTCAAGATCGTCCTAGTTCGGGCACAGATACGCAGTATTTT. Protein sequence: CASQDRPSSGTDTQYF. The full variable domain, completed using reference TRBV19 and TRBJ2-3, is DGGITQSPKYLFRKEGQNVTLSCEQNLNHDAMYWYRQDPGQGLRLIYYSQIVNDFQKGDIAEGYSVSREKKESFPLTVTSAQKNPTAFYLCASQDRPSSGTDTQYFGPGTRLTVL.

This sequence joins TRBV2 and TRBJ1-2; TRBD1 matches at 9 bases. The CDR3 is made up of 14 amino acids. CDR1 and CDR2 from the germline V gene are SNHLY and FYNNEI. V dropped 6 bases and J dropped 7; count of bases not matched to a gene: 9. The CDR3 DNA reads TGTGCCAGCAGCGATACAGGGGGCCCGGGTGGCTACACCTTC. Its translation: CASSDTGGPGGYTF.

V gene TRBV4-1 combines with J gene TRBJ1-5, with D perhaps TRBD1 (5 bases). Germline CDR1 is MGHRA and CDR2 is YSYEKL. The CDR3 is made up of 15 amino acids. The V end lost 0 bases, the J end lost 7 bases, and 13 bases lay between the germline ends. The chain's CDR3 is CASSQDFGGRQPQHF. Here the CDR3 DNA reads TGCGCCAGCAGCCAAGATTTTGGGGGGAGGCAGCCCCAGCATTTT.

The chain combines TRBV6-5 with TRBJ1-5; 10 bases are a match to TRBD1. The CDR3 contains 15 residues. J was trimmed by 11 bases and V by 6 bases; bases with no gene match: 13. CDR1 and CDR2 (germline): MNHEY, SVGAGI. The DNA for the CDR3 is TGTGCCAGCAGCGACAGGGGGCCGGGGGATCGGACCCAGCATTTT. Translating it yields CASSDRGPGDRTQHF.

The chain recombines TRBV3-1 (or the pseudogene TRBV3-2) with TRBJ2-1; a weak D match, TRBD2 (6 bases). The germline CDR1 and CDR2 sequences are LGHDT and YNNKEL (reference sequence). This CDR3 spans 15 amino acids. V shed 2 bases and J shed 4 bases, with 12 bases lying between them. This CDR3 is CASSQRGILYNEQFF. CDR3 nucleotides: TGTGCCAGCAGCCAACGGGGGATTCTATACAATGAGCAGTTCTTC.

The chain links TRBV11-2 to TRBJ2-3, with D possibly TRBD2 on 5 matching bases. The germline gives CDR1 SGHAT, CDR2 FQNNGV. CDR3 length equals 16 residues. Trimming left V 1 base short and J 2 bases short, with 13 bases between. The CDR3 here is CASSLGASKPTDTQYF. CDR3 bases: TGTGCCAGCAGCTTAGGGGCTAGCAAGCCCACAGATACGCAGTATTTT. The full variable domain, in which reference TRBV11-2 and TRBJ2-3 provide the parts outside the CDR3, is EAGVAQSPRYKIIEKRQSVAFWCNPISGHATLYWYQQILGQGPKLLIQFQNNGVVDDSQLPKDRFSAERLKGVDSTLKIQPAKLEDSAVYLCASSLGASKPTDTQYFGPGTRLTVL.

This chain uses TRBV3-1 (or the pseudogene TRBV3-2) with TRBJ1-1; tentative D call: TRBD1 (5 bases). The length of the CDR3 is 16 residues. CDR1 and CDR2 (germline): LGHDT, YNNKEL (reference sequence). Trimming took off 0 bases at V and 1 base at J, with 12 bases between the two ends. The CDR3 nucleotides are TGTGCCAGCAGCCAAGAAGCCGGACAAGAGAACACTGAAGCTTTCTTT. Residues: CASSQEAGQENTEAFF.

As DNA, the CDR3 is TGTGCCAGCAGCACCCTCGGGCAGGGAATGGGTGGCTACACCTTC. Its protein product is CASSTLGQGMGGYTF. The J gene is TRBJ1-2, the V gene TRBV7-9, with D possibly matching TRBD1 (5 bases). V was pared by 5 bases and J by 7 bases, with 20 bases between. The germline V gene encodes CDR1 SEHNR and CDR2 FQNEAQ (reference sequence). The CDR3 runs to 15 residues.

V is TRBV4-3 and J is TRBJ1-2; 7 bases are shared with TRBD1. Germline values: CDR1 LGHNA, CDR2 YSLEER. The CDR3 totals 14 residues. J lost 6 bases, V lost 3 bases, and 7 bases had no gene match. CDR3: CASSHRQGRDGYTF. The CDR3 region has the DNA TGCGCCAGCAGCCATCGACAGGGCCGAGATGGCTACACCTTC.

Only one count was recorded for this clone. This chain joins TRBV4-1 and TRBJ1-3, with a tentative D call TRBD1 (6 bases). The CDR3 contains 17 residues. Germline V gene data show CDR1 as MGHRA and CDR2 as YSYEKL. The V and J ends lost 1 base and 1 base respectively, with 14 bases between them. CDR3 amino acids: CASSQANLGGSGNTIYF. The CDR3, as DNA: TGCGCCAGCAGCCAAGCTAACTTAGGGGGTTCTGGAAACACCATATATTTT.

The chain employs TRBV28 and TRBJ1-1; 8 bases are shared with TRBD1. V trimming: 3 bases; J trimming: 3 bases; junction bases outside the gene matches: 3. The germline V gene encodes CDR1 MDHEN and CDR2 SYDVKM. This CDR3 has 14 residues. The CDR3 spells CASSFSRGHTEAFF. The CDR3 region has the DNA TGTGCCAGCAGTTTTTCCAGGGGGCACACTGAAGCTTTCTTT.

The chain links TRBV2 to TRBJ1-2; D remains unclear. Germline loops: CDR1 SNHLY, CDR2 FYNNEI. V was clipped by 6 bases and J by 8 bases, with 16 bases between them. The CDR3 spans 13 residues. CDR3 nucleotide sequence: TGTGCCAGCAGAGAGGGAGCACCTCCCGGCTACACCTTC. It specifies CASREGAPPGYTF.